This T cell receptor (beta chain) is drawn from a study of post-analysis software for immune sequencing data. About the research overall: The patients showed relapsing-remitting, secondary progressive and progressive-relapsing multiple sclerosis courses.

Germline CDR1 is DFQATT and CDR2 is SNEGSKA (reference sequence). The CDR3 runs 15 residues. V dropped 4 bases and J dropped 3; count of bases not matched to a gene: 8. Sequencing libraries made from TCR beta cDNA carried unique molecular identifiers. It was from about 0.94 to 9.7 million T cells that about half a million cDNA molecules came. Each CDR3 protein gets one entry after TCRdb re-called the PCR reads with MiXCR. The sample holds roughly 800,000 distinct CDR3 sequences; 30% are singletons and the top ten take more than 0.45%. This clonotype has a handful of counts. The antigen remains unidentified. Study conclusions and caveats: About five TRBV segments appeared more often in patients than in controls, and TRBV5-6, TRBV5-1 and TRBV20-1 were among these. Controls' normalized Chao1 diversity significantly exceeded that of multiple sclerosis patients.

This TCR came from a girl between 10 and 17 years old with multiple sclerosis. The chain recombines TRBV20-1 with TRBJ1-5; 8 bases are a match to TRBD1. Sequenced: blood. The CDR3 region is CSATLGTGFNQPQHF. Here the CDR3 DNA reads TGCAGTGCTACACTCGGGACAGGATTCAATCAGCCCCAGCATTTT.